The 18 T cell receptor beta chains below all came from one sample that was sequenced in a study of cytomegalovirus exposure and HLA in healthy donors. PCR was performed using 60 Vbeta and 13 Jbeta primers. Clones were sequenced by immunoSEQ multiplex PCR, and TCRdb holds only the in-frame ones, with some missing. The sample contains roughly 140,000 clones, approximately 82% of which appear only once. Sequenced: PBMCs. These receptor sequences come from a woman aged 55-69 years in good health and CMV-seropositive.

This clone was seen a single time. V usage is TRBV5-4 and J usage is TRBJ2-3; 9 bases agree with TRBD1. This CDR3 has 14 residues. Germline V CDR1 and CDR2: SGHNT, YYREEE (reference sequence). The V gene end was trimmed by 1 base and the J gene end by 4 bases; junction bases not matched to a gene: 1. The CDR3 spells CASSLWDRADTQYF. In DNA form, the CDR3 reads TGTGCCAGCAGCTTGTGGGACAGGGCAGATACGCAGTATTTT.

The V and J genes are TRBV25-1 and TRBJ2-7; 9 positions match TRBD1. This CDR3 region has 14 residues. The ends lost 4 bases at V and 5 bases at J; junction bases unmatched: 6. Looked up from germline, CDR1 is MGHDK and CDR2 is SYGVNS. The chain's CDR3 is CASSAGDRVHEQYF. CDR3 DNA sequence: TGTGCCAGCAGTGCCGGGGACAGGGTCCACGAGCAGTACTTC.

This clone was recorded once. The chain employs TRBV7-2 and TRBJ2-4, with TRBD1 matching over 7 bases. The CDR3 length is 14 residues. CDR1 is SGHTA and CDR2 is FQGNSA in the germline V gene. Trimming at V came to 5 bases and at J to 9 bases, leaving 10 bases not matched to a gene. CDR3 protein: CASSLGQKVGIQYF. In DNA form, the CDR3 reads TGTGCCAGCAGCCTGGGACAGAAAGTCGGCATTCAGTACTTC.

The CDR3 coding sequence is TGTGCCAGCTCCCGCACAGGACTAGCGGGAACAGATACGCAGTATTTT. Translating gives CASSRTGLAGTDTQYF. V gene TRBV18 combines with J gene TRBJ2-3; 12 bases map to TRBD2. Germline V gene lookup returns CDR1 KGHSH and CDR2 LQKENI. The CDR3 is 16 residues long. Trimming at V came to 6 bases and at J to 3 bases, leaving 7 bases not matched to a gene.

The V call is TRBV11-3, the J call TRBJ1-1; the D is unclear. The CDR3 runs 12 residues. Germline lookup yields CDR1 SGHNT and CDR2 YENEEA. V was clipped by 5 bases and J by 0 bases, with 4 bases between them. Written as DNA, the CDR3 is TGTGCCAGCAGCCCTTTGAACACTGAAGCTTTCTTT. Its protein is CASSPLNTEAFF. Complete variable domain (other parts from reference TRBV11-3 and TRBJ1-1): EAGVVQSPRYKIIEKKQPVAFWCNPISGHNTLYWYLQNLGQGPELLIRYENEEAVDDSQLPKDRFSAERLKGVDSTLKIQPAELGDSAVYLCASSPLNTEAFFGQGTRLTVV.

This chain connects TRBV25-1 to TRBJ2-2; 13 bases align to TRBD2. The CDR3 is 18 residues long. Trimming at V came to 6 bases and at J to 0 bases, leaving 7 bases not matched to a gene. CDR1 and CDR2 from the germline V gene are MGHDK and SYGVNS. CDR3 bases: TGTGCCAGCAGCCTCGGACTAGCGGGAGTAACGAACACCGGGGAGCTGTTTTTT. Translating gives CASSLGLAGVTNTGELFF.

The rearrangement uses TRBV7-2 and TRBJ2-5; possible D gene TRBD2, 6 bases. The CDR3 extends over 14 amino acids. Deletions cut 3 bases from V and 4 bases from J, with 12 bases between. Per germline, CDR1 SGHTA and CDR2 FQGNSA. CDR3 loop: CASSFSGERETQYF. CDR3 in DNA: TGTGCCAGCAGCTTCTCGGGAGAGCGAGAGACCCAGTACTTC.

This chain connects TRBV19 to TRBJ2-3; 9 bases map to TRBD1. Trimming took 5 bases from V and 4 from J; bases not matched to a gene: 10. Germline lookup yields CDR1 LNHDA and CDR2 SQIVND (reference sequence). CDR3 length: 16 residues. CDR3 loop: CASSSAGTGFPDTQYF. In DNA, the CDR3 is TGTGCCAGTAGTTCGGCCGGGACAGGGTTTCCAGATACGCAGTATTTT.

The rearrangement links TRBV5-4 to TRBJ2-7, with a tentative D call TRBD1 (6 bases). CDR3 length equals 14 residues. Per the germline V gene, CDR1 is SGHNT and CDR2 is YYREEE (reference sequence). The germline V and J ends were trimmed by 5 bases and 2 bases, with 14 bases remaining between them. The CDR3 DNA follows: TGTGCCAGCAGTTTAGGGGGTTTTACCTACGAGCAGTACTTC. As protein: CASSLGGFTYEQYF.

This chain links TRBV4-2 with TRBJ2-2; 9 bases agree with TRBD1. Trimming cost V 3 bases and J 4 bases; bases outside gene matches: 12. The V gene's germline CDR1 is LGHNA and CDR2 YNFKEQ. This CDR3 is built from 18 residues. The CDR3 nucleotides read TGTGCCAGCAGCCACACCCCCAGGAGGGACAGGGCCACCGGGGAGCTGTTTTTT. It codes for CASSHTPRRDRATGELFF.

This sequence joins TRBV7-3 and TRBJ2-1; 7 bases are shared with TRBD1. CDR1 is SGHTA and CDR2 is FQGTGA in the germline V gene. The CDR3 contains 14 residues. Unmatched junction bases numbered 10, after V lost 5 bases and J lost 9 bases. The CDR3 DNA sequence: TGTGCCAGCAGCCCACGGGACAGTAGGGCTGAGCAGTTCTTC. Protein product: CASSPRDSRAEQFF. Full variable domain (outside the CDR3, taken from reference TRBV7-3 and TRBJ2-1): GAGVSQTPSNKVTEKGKYVELRCDPISGHTALYWYRQSLGQGPEFLIYFQGTGAADDSGLPNDRFFAVRPEGSVSTLKIQRTERGDSAVYLCASSPRDSRAEQFFGPGTRLTVL.

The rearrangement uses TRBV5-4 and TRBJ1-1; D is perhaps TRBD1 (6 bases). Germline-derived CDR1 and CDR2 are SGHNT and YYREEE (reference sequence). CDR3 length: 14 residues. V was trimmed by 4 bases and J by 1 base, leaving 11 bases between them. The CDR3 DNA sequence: TGTGCCAGCAGCCTCAGGGGTCAGAACACTGAAGCTTTCTTT. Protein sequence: CASSLRGQNTEAFF.

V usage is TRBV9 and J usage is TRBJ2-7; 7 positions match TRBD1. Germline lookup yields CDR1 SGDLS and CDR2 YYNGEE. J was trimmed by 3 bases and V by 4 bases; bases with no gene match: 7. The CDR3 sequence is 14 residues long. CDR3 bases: TGTGCCAGCAGCAGACAGGGAATGGACTACGAGCAGTACTTC. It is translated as CASSRQGMDYEQYF. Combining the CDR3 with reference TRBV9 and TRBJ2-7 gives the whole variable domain DSGVTQTPKHLITATGQRVTLRCSPRSGDLSVYWYQQSLDQGLQFLIQYYNGEERAKGNILERFSAQQFPDLHSELNLSSLELGDSALYFCASSRQGMDYEQYFGPGTRLTVT.

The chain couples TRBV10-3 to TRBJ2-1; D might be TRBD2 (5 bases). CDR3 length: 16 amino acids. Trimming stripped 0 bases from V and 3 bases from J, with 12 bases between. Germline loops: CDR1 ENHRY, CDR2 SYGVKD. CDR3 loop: CAISESSTRIYNEQFF. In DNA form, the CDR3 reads TGTGCCATCAGTGAGTCGAGTACTAGGATCTACAATGAGCAGTTCTTC.

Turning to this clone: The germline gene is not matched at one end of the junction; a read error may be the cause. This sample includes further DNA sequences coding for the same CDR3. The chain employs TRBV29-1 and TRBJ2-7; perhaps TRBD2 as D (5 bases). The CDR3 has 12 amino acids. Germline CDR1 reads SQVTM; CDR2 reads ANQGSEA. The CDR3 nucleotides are TGTAGCGTGTTCACTATCCTCCACGAGCAGTACTTC. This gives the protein CSVFTILHEQYF.

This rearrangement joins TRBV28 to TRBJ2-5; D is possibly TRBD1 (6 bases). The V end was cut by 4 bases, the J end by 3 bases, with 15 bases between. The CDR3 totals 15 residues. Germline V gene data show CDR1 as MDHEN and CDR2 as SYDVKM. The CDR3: CASSWVSGVKETQYF. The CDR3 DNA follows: TGTGCCAGCAGTTGGGTATCAGGGGTTAAAGAGACCCAGTACTTC.

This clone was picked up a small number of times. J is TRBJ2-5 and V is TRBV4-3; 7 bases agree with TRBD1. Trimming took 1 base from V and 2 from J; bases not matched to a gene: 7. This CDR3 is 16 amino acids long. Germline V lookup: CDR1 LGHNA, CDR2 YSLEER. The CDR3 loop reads CASSQGGSRGQETQYF. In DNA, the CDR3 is TGCGCCAGCAGCCAAGGGGGGAGCAGGGGGCAAGAGACCCAGTACTTC.

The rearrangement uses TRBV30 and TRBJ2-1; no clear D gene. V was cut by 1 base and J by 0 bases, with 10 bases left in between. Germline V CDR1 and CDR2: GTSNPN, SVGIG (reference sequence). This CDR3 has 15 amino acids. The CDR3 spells CAWSASLVSYNEQFF. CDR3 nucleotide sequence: TGTGCCTGGAGTGCCTCACTTGTCTCCTACAATGAGCAGTTCTTC.